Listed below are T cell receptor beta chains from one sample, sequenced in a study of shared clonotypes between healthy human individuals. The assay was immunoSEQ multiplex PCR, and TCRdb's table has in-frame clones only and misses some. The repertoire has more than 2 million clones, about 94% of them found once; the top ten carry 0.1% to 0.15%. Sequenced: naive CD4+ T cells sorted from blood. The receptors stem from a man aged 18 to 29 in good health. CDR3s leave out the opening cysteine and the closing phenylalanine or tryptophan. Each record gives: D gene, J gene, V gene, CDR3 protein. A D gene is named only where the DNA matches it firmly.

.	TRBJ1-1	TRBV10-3	AISESGAGGNTEAF
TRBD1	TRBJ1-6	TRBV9	ASSVAGTVNSPLH
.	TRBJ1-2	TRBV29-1	SAREVGYGYT
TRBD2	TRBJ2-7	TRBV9	ASSVAGGGPYEQY
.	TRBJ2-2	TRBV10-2	ATPKGLKSTGELF
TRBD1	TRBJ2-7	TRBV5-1	ASTKTGGSYEQY
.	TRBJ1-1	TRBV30	AWSPEAF
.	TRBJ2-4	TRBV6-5	ASSTRDQKNIQY
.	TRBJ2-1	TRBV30	AWSASGYNEQF
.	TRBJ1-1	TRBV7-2	ASSLARGFEAF
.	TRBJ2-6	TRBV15	ATSRLSLSGANVLT
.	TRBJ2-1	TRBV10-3	AISESWARGNEQF
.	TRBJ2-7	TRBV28	ASSTGYEQY
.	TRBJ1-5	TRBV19	ASSTRIQPQH
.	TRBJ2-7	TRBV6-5	ASSSQALGTYEQY
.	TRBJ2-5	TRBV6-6	ASSYSVLRETQY
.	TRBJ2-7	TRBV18	ASSPPASATYEQY
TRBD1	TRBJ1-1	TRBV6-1	ASSAETGVNTEAF
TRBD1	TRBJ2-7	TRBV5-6	ASSFGTGPTYEQY
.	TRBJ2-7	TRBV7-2	ASSSTAYREQY
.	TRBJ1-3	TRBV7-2	ASSLGGGNTIY
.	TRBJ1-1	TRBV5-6	ASSLRGTMNTEAF